These 5 T cell receptor beta chains came from one sample sequenced in a study of early T cells in non-severe SARS-CoV-2 infection. From the 5' RACE reads, TCRdb called clonotypes with MiXCR, one entry per CDR3 protein. The data show some 89,000 distinct CDR3 sequences, about 11% seen once. Source: whole blood, taken at baseline. Receptors were obtained from an adult who was a healthcare worker with PCR-confirmed SARS-CoV-2 infection or an uninfected control (not recorded which).

In its sample, this clonotype was seen many times. The gene calls are TRBV5-1 and TRBJ2-1; no definite D call. Trimming stripped 3 bases from V and 6 bases from J, with 7 bases between. CDR1 and CDR2 (germline): SGHRS, YFSETQ. This CDR3 contains 12 residues. Here the CDR3 reads CASSSNINEQFF. The CDR3, as DNA: TGCGCCAGCAGCTCTAACATCAATGAGCAGTTCTTC.

The chain has TRBV9 and TRBJ2-1; D unresolved. Germline V lookup: CDR1 SGDLS, CDR2 YYNGEE. Between the trimmed V and J ends, which lost 5 bases and 1 base, there was a span of 19 bases. There are 17 residues in the CDR3. The CDR3 loop is CASRPPPVLLSYNEQFF. CDR3 nucleotide sequence: TGTGCCAGCAGACCCCCCCCTGTTTTACTTTCCTACAATGAGCAGTTCTTC.

The chain carries TRBV6-1 and TRBJ2-7; TRBD2 aligns across 8 bases. The CDR3 has 12 residues. The V and J ends lost 10 bases and 2 bases, in that order; junction bases with no gene match: 4. Germline V gives CDR1 MNHNS, CDR2 SASEGT. The CDR3 DNA reads as TGTGCCACCCAGCGGGGGACCTACGAGCAGTACTTC. This codes for CATQRGTYEQYF.

V is TRBV7-9 and J is TRBJ1-2; D possibly corresponds to TRBD1 (6 bases). Trimming shortened V by 5 bases and J by 2 bases, and 18 bases separated the two germline ends. The CDR3 has 16 residues. The germline V gene encodes CDR1 SEHNR and CDR2 FQNEAQ (reference sequence). The CDR3 DNA sequence: TGTGCCAGCAGCCCGGAGGGGGGGAGACGGAACTATGGCTACACCTTC. It specifies CASSPEGGRRNYGYTF.

The chain links TRBV19 to TRBJ1-5; D is undetermined. This CDR3 region has 15 residues. Looked up from germline, CDR1 is LNHDA and CDR2 is SQIVND (reference sequence). V shed 2 bases and J shed 1 base, with 9 bases lying between them. CDR3 loop: CASSIPGESNQPQHF. The CDR3 bases are TGTGCCAGTAGTATACCCGGGGAAAGCAATCAGCCCCAGCATTTT.